The present T cell receptor beta chain was sequenced within a study of regulatory T cells in long-lasting Graves disease. Study-wide results and limits: Comparison showed that persistent patients shared more public clonotypes (2,741) than new patients (around 1,000). Newly diagnosed disease favored TRBV20-1 and TRBJ2-1 over persistent disease.

With iRepertoire HTBI primers and Arm-PCR of CDR3 regions, TCR beta libraries were built. MiXCR was run by TCRdb on the multiplex PCR reads, yielding one entry per CDR3 protein. In the table there are roughly 380,000 distinct CDR3 sequences, around 17% of which are singletons. Time point indicated: newly diagnosed GD, antithyroid drugs for less than 3 months. TCR sequences were obtained from RNA taken from PBMCs. V lost 5 bases to trimming and J lost 4 bases, with 15 bases between them. The CDR3 extends over 15 amino acids. Germline V CDR1 and CDR2: SGHTA, FQGNSA. The sample holds many counts of this clonotype. The antigen is unknown. These same records also appear under a second study, on T cells in Graves' hyperthyroidism and ophthalmopathy.

The sequencing here drew on peripheral blood mononuclear cells (PBMCs), taken at new diagnosis, from a patient treated with antithyroid drugs. The chain has TRBV7-2 and TRBJ1-5; D might be TRBD1 (5 bases). The receptor was isolated from a man between 40 and 49 years old with Graves disease. CDR3 residues: CASSVTGGWNQPQHF. CDR3 in DNA: TGTGCCAGCAGCGTTACCGGGGGATGGAATCAGCCCCAGCATTTT.